This T cell receptor beta chain was identified during a study of cytomegalovirus exposure and HLA in healthy donors. General study results and limits: A later analysis found first-cohort TCR clusters tended to co-occur in the approximately 110 validation repertoires. According to reports, the classifier identified cytomegalovirus status with high specificity and sensitivity. The investigators catalogued some 160 TCR beta chains as cytomegalovirus-associated.

Sequencing used immunoSEQ multiplex PCR; TCRdb keeps in-frame clones, though not all of them. The sample contains approximately 70,000 clones, approximately 94% of which appear only once. The CDR3 has 14 residues. Per the germline V gene, CDR1 is SGDLS and CDR2 is YYNGEE. Trimming at V came to 3 bases and at J to 4 bases, leaving 3 bases not matched to a gene. The donors were members of the 120-subject validation cohort (separate from the approximately 650-subject first cohort). As regards this clone: The antigen is unknown.

This chain links TRBV9 with TRBJ1-5, with 8 bases aligning to TRBD1. The sequencing sample was made of PBMCs. This TCR was recovered from a woman aged 18 to 35 in good health and CMV-seronegative. In DNA, the CDR3 is TGTGCCAGCAGCGCACAGGGGGGGAATCAGCCCCAGCATTTT. Encoded protein: CASSAQGGNQPQHF.